This TCR beta chain was identified in a study of T cell responses to AZD1222 COVID-19 vaccine. Study-level results: Sampling captured repertoires only after the peak T cell response.

Libraries were prepared by immunoSEQ multiplex PCR; TCRdb keeps only in-frame clonotypes and omits some of them. The repertoire consists of about 100,000 clones, with roughly 90% occurring once and the leading ten covering 6.6%. This clone was seen just once. The target antigen is unknown. Per germline, CDR1 KGHSH and CDR2 LQKENI. V was trimmed by 4 bases and J by 4 bases, leaving 10 bases between them. The CDR3 extends over 13 amino acids. V and J are TRBV18 and TRBJ1-1, with D tentatively TRBD1 (5 bases). The sample was peripheral blood, taken on day 0 of AZD1222 vaccination. This TCR was recovered from an adult in good health. The CDR3 DNA is TGTGCCAGCTCACTGGGACTCTCCACTGAAGCTTTCTTT. Translated: CASSLGLSTEAFF.